These 21 T cell receptor beta chains originate from one sample sequenced in a study of cytomegalovirus exposure and HLA in healthy donors. Both 60 Vbeta primers and 13 Jbeta primers went into the PCR. Profiling relied on immunoSEQ multiplex PCR, and the TCRdb table lists in-frame clones only, not all of them. The sample yields tens of thousands of clones, around 80% seen once. Sequencing was done on a sample of PBMCs. The receptors were sampled from a man between 35 and 55 years old in good health and CMV-seronegative.

The rearrangement uses TRBV29-1 and TRBJ1-4; unclear D gene. CDR3 length: 13 residues. Germline CDR1 and CDR2: SQVTM and ANQGSEA. V lost 3 bases and J 6 bases, leaving 11 bases between the germline ends. In DNA, the CDR3 is TGCAGCGTTGATTCTGGGAGAGATGAAAAACTGTTTTTT. Amino acids: CSVDSGRDEKLFF.

The rearrangement joins TRBV6-1 to TRBJ2-7, with 11 bases lining up with TRBD2. The CDR3 spans 14 residues. CDR1 and CDR2 from the germline V gene are MNHNS and SASEGT. J gave up 1 base and V 6 bases, and 2 bases lay outside the gene matches. The CDR3 protein is CASRVAGGSYEQYF. The DNA of the CDR3 is TGTGCCAGCAGAGTAGCGGGAGGGTCCTACGAGCAGTACTTC.

The gene calls are TRBV5-1 and TRBJ2-3; 7 nucleotides align to TRBD1. Germline V gives CDR1 SGHRS, CDR2 YFSETQ. Losses at the gene ends were 0 bases for V and 1 base for J; bases not matched to a gene: 2. The CDR3 has 15 amino acids. The CDR3 here is CASSLDGTGTDTQYF. The DNA for the CDR3 is TGCGCCAGCAGCTTGGATGGGACAGGCACAGATACGCAGTATTTT.

The chain uses TRBV2 and TRBJ1-5; 7 nucleotides agree with TRBD1. Trimming removed 6 bases from V and 2 bases from J; junction bases left unmatched: 4. The CDR3 is 14 amino acids. Germline V lookup: CDR1 SNHLY, CDR2 FYNNEI. CDR3 nucleotide sequence: TGTGCCAGCAGGGACACAGGGGGCAATCAGCCCCAGCATTTT. Amino acids: CASRDTGGNQPQHF.

CDR3 coding DNA: TGTGCCATCAGTGTGACAGGGGCGGACACTGAAGCTTTCTTT. It translates to CAISVTGADTEAFF. V usage is TRBV10-3 and J usage is TRBJ1-1; 8 bases line up with TRBD1. Germline lookup yields CDR1 ENHRY and CDR2 SYGVKD. Unmatched junction bases numbered 4, after V lost 4 bases and J lost 3 bases. This CDR3 spans 14 amino acids.

The chain carries TRBV14 and TRBJ1-1; the D is unclear. Germline CDR1 SGHDN, CDR2 FVKESK. The CDR3 totals 13 residues. V lost 4 bases and J 3 bases, leaving 9 bases between the germline ends. In DNA, the CDR3 is TGTGCCAGCAGCCTGGTAGAATACACTGAAGCTTTCTTT. Its translation: CASSLVEYTEAFF.

V is TRBV7-9 and J is TRBJ2-2, with 7 positions matching TRBD1. CDR3 length: 14 residues. Germline-derived CDR1 and CDR2 are SEHNR and FQNEAQ (reference sequence). Germline trimming cut 3 bases from V and 5 bases from J; bases unmatched to any gene: 3. CDR3 nucleotide sequence: TGTGCCAGCAGCTTTGACAGGGTGACCGGGGAGCTGTTTTTT. Amino acid sequence: CASSFDRVTGELFF.

The J gene is TRBJ2-7, the V gene TRBV28; tentatively, D is TRBD1 (6 bases). Trimming removed 6 bases at V and 2 bases at J, with 26 bases between. This CDR3 has 18 amino acids. Germline V gene data show CDR1 as MDHEN and CDR2 as SYDVKM. CDR3 residues: CASSISRTDLIVAYEQYF. The CDR3 region has the DNA TGTGCCAGCAGCATAAGCCGGACAGACCTAATTGTGGCCTACGAGCAGTACTTC.

The chain has TRBV2 and TRBJ2-7, with 12 bases lining up with TRBD2. CDR3 length equals 15 residues. Germline V gives CDR1 SNHLY, CDR2 FYNNEI. Trimming took 3 bases from V and 3 from J; bases not matched to a gene: 3. CDR3 nucleotide sequence: TGTGCCAGCAGTGACCCGGGACTAGCGGGCTACGAGCAGTACTTC. Translation gives CASSDPGLAGYEQYF.

In nucleotides, the CDR3 is TGTGCCAGCAGCGTCCTTTTAGAGGGCCACACTGAAGCTTTCTTT. Translated: CASSVLLEGHTEAFF. This chain links TRBV9 with TRBJ1-1; unclear D gene. Trimming cost V 2 bases and J 3 bases, with 14 bases left between them. The CDR3 has 15 residues. In germline, CDR1 is SGDLS, CDR2 YYNGEE.

A few counts support this clone. The chain's CDR3 is CASSWPTGGADNEQFF. CDR3 nucleotides: TGTGCCAGCAGCTGGCCAACAGGGGGTGCTGACAATGAGCAGTTCTTC. The rearrangement uses TRBV13 and TRBJ2-1, with 8 bases matching TRBD1. CDR1 PRHDT and CDR2 FYEKMQ come from the germline V gene (reference sequence). The CDR3 covers 16 residues. J was trimmed by 5 bases and V by 4 bases; bases with no gene match: 10.

The chain links TRBV9 to TRBJ1-5; 7 bases map to TRBD1. Germline CDR1 and CDR2: SGDLS and YYNGEE. Trimming at V came to 0 bases and at J to 3 bases, leaving 3 bases not matched to a gene. The length of the CDR3 is 15 residues. CDR3 nucleotides: TGTGCCAGCAGCGTAGAGGGGGCGATCAATCAGCCCCAGCATTTT. It encodes CASSVEGAINQPQHF. The full variable domain, its missing parts supplied by reference TRBV9 and TRBJ1-5, is DSGVTQTPKHLITATGQRVTLRCSPRSGDLSVYWYQQSLDQGLQFLIQYYNGEERAKGNILERFSAQQFPDLHSELNLSSLELGDSALYFCASSVEGAINQPQHFGDGTRLSIL.

The V call is TRBV30, the J call TRBJ2-5; possible D gene TRBD2, 6 bases. The CDR3 has 14 residues. Trimming removed 2 bases from V and 2 bases from J, with 12 bases in between. Germline V gene lookup returns CDR1 GTSNPN and CDR2 SVGIG (reference sequence). The CDR3 DNA reads TGTGCCTGGAGTCTTGGCGGGGTACAAGAGACCCAGTACTTC. This encodes CAWSLGGVQETQYF.

The J gene is TRBJ2-2, the V gene TRBV5-6; TRBD2 aligns across 9 bases. Germline V lookup: CDR1 SGHDT, CDR2 YYEEEE. This CDR3 region has 16 residues. The V and J ends lost 1 base and 5 bases, in that order; junction bases with no gene match: 6. DNA of the CDR3: TGTGCCAGCAGCTTGCTCCTAGCGGGATTGACCGGGGAGCTGTTTTTT. Amino acid sequence: CASSLLLAGLTGELFF.

This clone was picked up a small number of times. This rearrangement joins TRBV4-1 to TRBJ2-1, with D maybe TRBD2 (7 bases). Deletions cut 2 bases from V and 7 bases from J, with 18 bases between. The CDR3 consists of 16 residues. The germline V gene encodes CDR1 MGHRA and CDR2 YSYEKL. The CDR3 loop reads CASSQREGVRGNEQFF. DNA of the CDR3: TGCGCCAGCAGCCAAAGGGAGGGGGTGAGGGGGAATGAGCAGTTCTTC.

The rearrangement uses TRBV5-1 and TRBJ2-7, with TRBD2 as a possible D gene (6 bases). V gave up 3 bases and J gave up 4 bases, with 17 bases separating them. Germline V gene data show CDR1 as SGHRS and CDR2 as YFSETQ. The CDR3 totals 15 residues. CDR3 amino acids: CASSSTTGGSYEQYF. The CDR3 DNA is TGCGCCAGCAGCTCCACCACAGGAGGGAGTTACGAGCAGTACTTC.

The chain carries TRBV19 and TRBJ1-4; 7 bases agree with TRBD1. The germline gives CDR1 LNHDA, CDR2 SQIVND (reference sequence). The trim removed 3 bases at V and 6 bases at J, leaving 4 bases unmatched. The CDR3 runs 14 residues. CDR3 bases: TGTGCCAGTAGTATGACAGGGAAGGATGAAAAACTGTTTTTT. Protein: CASSMTGKDEKLFF.

The CDR3 DNA sequence: TGTGCCAGCAGTGAACAGGGGACGGAGGGCTACACCTTC. Amino acids: CASSEQGTEGYTF. The chain recombines TRBV2 with TRBJ1-2; maybe TRBD1 (6 bases). CDR3 size: 13 residues. The germline V and J ends were trimmed by 2 bases and 8 bases, with 12 bases remaining between them. Germline CDR1 SNHLY, CDR2 FYNNEI.

The chain couples TRBV7-6 to TRBJ2-1; 10 positions match TRBD2. Trimming at V came to 1 base and at J to 7 bases, leaving 7 bases not matched to a gene. This CDR3 contains 16 residues. Germline CDR1 is SGHVS and CDR2 is FNYEAQ. The CDR3, as DNA: TGTGCCAGCAGCTTAGAGACTAGCGGGCGGGGGAATGAGCAGTTCTTC. Amino acids: CASSLETSGRGNEQFF.

The chain uses TRBV19 and TRBJ1-3; D uncertain. CDR3 length: 15 amino acids. Trimming left V 3 bases short and J 0 bases short, with 9 bases between. Germline V gene data show CDR1 as LNHDA and CDR2 as SQIVND (reference sequence). The CDR3 reads CASSISGNSGNTIYF. The DNA of the CDR3 is TGTGCCAGTAGTATTAGCGGGAACTCTGGAAACACCATATATTTT. The complete variable domain, with remaining parts taken from reference TRBV19 and TRBJ1-3, reads DGGITQSPKYLFRKEGQNVTLSCEQNLNHDAMYWYRQDPGQGLRLIYYSQIVNDFQKGDIAEGYSVSREKKESFPLTVTSAQKNPTAFYLCASSISGNSGNTIYFGEGSWLTVV.

The chain uses TRBV7-3 and TRBJ2-7; 11 bases map to TRBD1. V gave up 5 bases and J gave up 4 bases; unmatched junction bases: 4. This CDR3 has 14 amino acids. In germline, CDR1 is SGHTA, CDR2 FQGTGA. CDR3 in amino acids: CASSPDRGRYEQYF. The CDR3 DNA reads as TGTGCCAGCAGCCCGGACAGGGGGCGTTACGAGCAGTACTTC.